This entry lists 25 T cell receptor beta chains sequenced from one sample in a study of cytomegalovirus exposure and HLA in healthy donors. Produced via immunoSEQ multiplex PCR; TCRdb's table is partial and in-frame only. The sample has some 100,000 clones; about nine tenths are singletons. The specimen sequenced was PBMCs. Receptors originate from a woman between 18 and 30 years old in good health and CMV-seronegative.

This clone was detected only once. The chain is built from TRBV29-1 and TRBJ2-7; TRBD2 might be the D (7 bases). The CDR3 spans 18 residues. Trimming removed 2 bases at V and 0 bases at J, with 23 bases between. Germline V lookup: CDR1 SQVTM, CDR2 ANQGSEA. The CDR3 DNA is TGCAGCGTTGAAAGGCTGGGGGAGGGCTGGGGGCGCTCCTACGAGCAGTACTTC. This codes for CSVERLGEGWGRSYEQYF.

The chain employs TRBV7-6 and TRBJ2-2; possible D gene TRBD2, 5 bases. Trimming removed 5 bases at V and 6 bases at J, with 13 bases between. Germline CDR1 SGHVS, CDR2 FNYEAQ. The CDR3 length is 14 residues. CDR3 region: CASSPVDWAGELFF. CDR3 nucleotides: TGTGCCAGCAGCCCCGTGGACTGGGCCGGGGAGCTGTTTTTT.

The chain's CDR3 is CASSPPVMETQYF. DNA of the CDR3: TGTGCCAGCAGCCCCCCCGTAATGGAGACCCAGTACTTC. The V call is TRBV11-2, the J call TRBJ2-5; no firm D call. The V gene's germline CDR1 is SGHAT and CDR2 FQNNGV. The CDR3 is 13 residues long. V dropped 5 bases and J dropped 5 bases, with 12 bases sitting between them.

V and J are TRBV11-3 and TRBJ2-3, with 8 bases that match TRBD1. The CDR3 consists of 15 residues. V lost 5 bases, J lost 2 bases, and 6 bases stayed unmatched. Germline CDR1 reads SGHNT; CDR2 reads YENEEA. The CDR3 here is CASSKRQGLTDTQYF. The CDR3 region has the DNA TGTGCCAGCAGCAAACGACAGGGGCTCACAGATACGCAGTATTTT.

This sequence joins TRBV7-9 and TRBJ2-7, with a possible D match to TRBD1 (6 bases). Germline assignment: CDR1 SEHNR and CDR2 FQNEAQ (reference sequence). This CDR3 region has 14 residues. V was shortened by 3 bases and J by 0 bases, with 9 bases between the two germline ends. The CDR3 loop is CASSFRDNSYEQYF. As DNA, the CDR3 is TGTGCCAGCAGCTTCCGGGACAACTCCTACGAGCAGTACTTC.

This clone has just a few counts. V is TRBV30 and J is TRBJ1-1; 9 bases line up with TRBD1. Germline lookup yields CDR1 GTSNPN and CDR2 SVGIG (reference sequence). Trimming took 8 bases from V and 4 from J; bases not matched to a gene: 8. This CDR3 comprises 13 residues. CDR3 amino acids: CAGNRGLVTEAFF. The CDR3 DNA reads TGTGCCGGAAACAGGGGGCTAGTCACTGAAGCTTTCTTT.

The chain employs TRBV2 and TRBJ2-3; 9 bases align to TRBD2. The CDR3 covers 18 residues. Germline V gene data show CDR1 as SNHLY and CDR2 as FYNNEI. V lost 2 bases, J lost 1 base, and 10 bases stayed unmatched. DNA for the CDR3: TGTGCCAGCAGTGAATACGGGAGCGGGGGGACTGGCACAGATACGCAGTATTTT. The encoded protein is CASSEYGSGGTGTDTQYF.

CDR3 protein: CASSLVIAGGRPYEQYF. For the CDR3, the DNA is TGTGCCAGCAGCTTAGTGATAGCGGGAGGGCGACCCTACGAGCAGTACTTC. The rearrangement uses TRBV7-2 and TRBJ2-7, with 11 bases that match TRBD2. The CDR3 has 17 residues. Trimming took 1 base from V and 2 from J; bases not matched to a gene: 7. Germline CDR1 SGHTA, CDR2 FQGNSA.

CDR3 sequence: CASSQGSSWRPSGETQYF. The CDR3 DNA reads as TGCGCCAGCAGCCAAGGTTCCTCTTGGCGGCCGTCCGGGGAGACCCAGTACTTC. The rearrangement links TRBV4-3 to TRBJ2-5; no clear D gene. Between the trimmed V and J ends, which lost 1 base and 5 bases, there was a span of 23 bases. Germline loops: CDR1 LGHNA, CDR2 YSLEER. The CDR3 spans 18 residues.

The chain joins TRBV7-8 to TRBJ2-7; tentative D call: TRBD2 (5 bases). Germline values: CDR1 SGHVS, CDR2 FQNEAQ. This CDR3 spans 12 amino acids. Trimming pared 5 bases from V and 5 bases from J, leaving 10 bases between. DNA of the CDR3: TGTGCCAGCAGCCCGCGGGCGGACGAGCAGTACTTC. This codes for CASSPRADEQYF. Full variable domain (remainder filled in from reference TRBV7-8 and TRBJ2-7): GAGVSQSPRYKVAKRGQDVALRCDPISGHVSLFWYQQALGQGPEFLTYFQNEAQLDKSGLPSDRFFAERPEGSVSTLKIQRTQQEDSAVYLCASSPRADEQYFGPGTRLTVT.

The chain is built from TRBV28 and TRBJ2-6; tentatively, D is TRBD1 (6 bases). The ends were cut back, 7 bases at V and 0 bases at J, with 16 bases in the middle. Germline loops: CDR1 MDHEN, CDR2 SYDVKM. The CDR3 extends over 17 amino acids. The CDR3: CASTTGTSNSGANVLTF. CDR3 DNA: TGTGCCAGCACGACGGGGACATCAAACTCTGGGGCCAACGTCCTGACTTTC.

Only one count was recorded for this clone. J is TRBJ2-1 and V is TRBV28, with 9 nucleotides matching TRBD2. J lost 7 bases, V lost 0 bases, and 4 bases had no gene match. The germline CDR1 and CDR2 sequences are MDHEN and SYDVKM. The CDR3 sequence is 15 residues long. In DNA, the CDR3 is TGTGCCAGCAGTTTATGGCGGGGGGGCCCTAATGAGCAGTTCTTC. This translates into CASSLWRGGPNEQFF.

This rearrangement joins TRBV2 to TRBJ2-1; 7 bases line up with TRBD2. The CDR3 totals 15 residues. The junction had 9 bases not matched to a gene; V was cut back by 4 bases and J by 6 bases. The V gene's germline CDR1 is SNHLY and CDR2 FYNNEI. The CDR3 region has the DNA TGTGCCAGCAGTGTGTCGGGAGGAATAGGCAATGAGCAGTTCTTC. Its protein product is CASSVSGGIGNEQFF.

This clone was seen a few times. V and J are TRBV19 and TRBJ1-4, with no clear D. Germline assignment: CDR1 LNHDA and CDR2 SQIVND (reference sequence). V was clipped by 6 bases and J by 5 bases, with 10 bases between them. CDR3 size: 13 residues. The DNA for the CDR3 is TGTGCCAGTAGACCACAACAGAATGAAAAACTGTTTTTT. It encodes CASRPQQNEKLFF.

V gene TRBV6-5 combines with J gene TRBJ2-7, with D maybe TRBD1 (6 bases). Per the germline V gene, CDR1 is MNHEY and CDR2 is SVGAGI. Trimming pared 0 bases from V and 2 bases from J, leaving 11 bases between. The CDR3 covers 15 residues. The CDR3 reads CASSYSVDRPYEQYF. CDR3 nucleotide sequence: TGTGCCAGCAGTTACTCCGTTGACAGGCCCTACGAGCAGTACTTC.

The V and J genes are TRBV11-2 and TRBJ1-1; no clear D gene. CDR3 size: 12 residues. Germline CDR1 SGHAT, CDR2 FQNNGV. V was pared by 3 bases and J by 3 bases, with 5 bases between. In nucleotides, the CDR3 is TGTGCCAGCAGCTTGCGGGACACTGAAGCTTTCTTT. Translated, it gives CASSLRDTEAFF.

The chain employs TRBV28 and TRBJ2-4; D unclear. Germline V gene sequence: CDR1 MDHEN, CDR2 SYDVKM. The CDR3 covers 16 residues. V dropped 4 bases and J dropped 7 bases, with 20 bases sitting between them. The CDR3 reads CASSSPTELLGNIQYF. In DNA form, the CDR3 reads TGTGCCAGCAGTTCACCCACAGAGCTCCTCGGTAACATTCAGTACTTC.

V is TRBV5-1 and J is TRBJ1-2, with D unresolved. The ends were cut back, 0 bases at V and 14 bases at J, with 23 bases in the middle. The V gene's germline CDR1 is SGHRS and CDR2 YFSETQ. The CDR3 covers 15 residues. The chain's CDR3 is CASSLVSDSLELGTF. The CDR3 DNA is TGCGCCAGCAGCTTGGTCTCGGATTCTCTTGAACTAGGGACCTTC.

V is TRBV5-8 and J is TRBJ2-7; 7 nucleotides align to TRBD1. This CDR3 spans 17 amino acids. The junction had 11 bases not matched to a gene; V was cut back by 1 base and J by 1 base. Germline CDR1 and CDR2: SGHTS and YDEGEE. The CDR3 nucleotides are TGTGCCAGCAGCTTGAAAACAGGGGTATCGGGGTCCTACGAGCAGTACTTC. Its protein is CASSLKTGVSGSYEQYF.

The V call is TRBV11-1, the J call TRBJ2-1; 9 bases map to TRBD2. The ends lost 4 bases at V and 5 bases at J; junction bases unmatched: 12. The CDR3 spans 17 residues. Germline CDR1 and CDR2: SGHAT and FQDESV (reference sequence). The CDR3 sequence: CASSSSSGLAEDNEQFF. The CDR3, as DNA: TGTGCCAGCAGCTCATCATCGGGACTAGCAGAAGACAATGAGCAGTTCTTC. Drawing the rest from reference TRBV11-1 and TRBJ2-1, the complete variable domain is EAEVAQSPRYKITEKSQAVAFWCDPISGHATLYWYRQILGQGPELLVQFQDESVVDDSQLPKDRFSAERLKGVDSTLKIQPAELGDSAMYLCASSSSSGLAEDNEQFFGPGTRLTVL.

The chain has TRBV4-2 and TRBJ2-1, with a possible D match to TRBD2 (6 bases). Germline V gene lookup returns CDR1 LGHNA and CDR2 YNFKEQ. The V end was cut by 1 base, the J end by 2 bases, with 15 bases between. The CDR3 runs 17 residues. CDR3 sequence (DNA): TGTGCCAGCAGCCAAGGGGCAACCGGGACTCCCTACAATGAGCAGTTCTTC. Amino acids: CASSQGATGTPYNEQFF.

The V gene is TRBV5-6, the J gene TRBJ2-1; 7 bases fit TRBD1. CDR3 length: 13 amino acids. V lost 4 bases and J lost 5; bases outside the gene matches: 3. The germline V gene has CDR1 SGHDT and CDR2 YYEEEE. This CDR3 is CASSPGQDNEQFF. CDR3 coding DNA: TGTGCCAGCAGCCCCGGACAGGACAATGAGCAGTTCTTC.

The chain links TRBV30 to TRBJ2-1, with 8 bases lining up with TRBD1. The CDR3 has 13 amino acids. In germline, CDR1 is GTSNPN, CDR2 SVGIG (reference sequence). After removal of 5 bases from V and 9 bases from J, the junction contained 9 bases not matched to a gene. The CDR3 sequence: CAWVRDRSGEQFF. CDR3 sequence (DNA): TGTGCCTGGGTCAGGGACAGGTCGGGTGAGCAGTTCTTC.

The chain recombines TRBV5-6 with TRBJ1-5, with TRBD1 matching over 7 bases. Looked up from germline, CDR1 is SGHDT and CDR2 is YYEEEE. The CDR3 loop spans 17 amino acids. Trimming cost V 2 bases and J 3 bases; bases outside gene matches: 11. The DNA for the CDR3 is TGTGCCAGCAGCTTCGGACCGGGACAGCGATACAATCAGCCCCAGCATTTT. Translated: CASSFGPGQRYNQPQHF.

This chain links TRBV28 with TRBJ1-1; 7 bases fit TRBD1. CDR3 size: 14 residues. Germline CDR1 reads MDHEN; CDR2 reads SYDVKM. The V and J ends lost 5 bases and 5 bases, in that order; junction bases with no gene match: 8. The CDR3 here is CASSKGGGWTEAFF. CDR3 DNA: TGTGCCAGCAGTAAAGGAGGGGGCTGGACTGAAGCTTTCTTT.